The next 3 T cell receptor beta chains were all read from a single sample in a study of blood T cell repertoires in COVID-19. Profiling relied on immunoSEQ multiplex PCR, and the TCRdb table lists in-frame clones only, not all of them. The sample has about 220,000 clones, more than 70% seen once. Specimen: peripheral blood. The receptors were gathered from an elderly woman with acute or convalescent COVID-19.

The rearrangement uses TRBV9 and TRBJ2-5, with 9 nucleotides matching TRBD2. Germline CDR1 SGDLS, CDR2 YYNGEE. CDR3 size: 17 residues. The V gene end was trimmed by 3 bases and the J gene end by 5 bases; junction bases not matched to a gene: 14. The CDR3, as DNA: TGTGCCAGCAGCGAGGGCCCCCAGCGGGGGGCCTGGGAGACCCAGTACTTC. Translated: CASSEGPQRGAWETQYF.

The chain recombines TRBV29-1 with TRBJ2-2; 7 bases are shared with TRBD1. After removal of 7 bases from V and 1 base from J, the junction contained 6 bases not matched to a gene. Germline lookup yields CDR1 SQVTM and CDR2 ANQGSEA. The CDR3 length is 14 residues. CDR3 amino acids: CSAGDSRNTGELFF. CDR3 sequence (DNA): TGCAGCGCTGGGGACAGCCGGAACACCGGGGAGCTGTTTTTT.

J is TRBJ2-7 and V is TRBV28, with no clear D. Trimming took 7 bases from V and 2 from J, leaving 9 bases between them. Germline V gene sequence: CDR1 MDHEN, CDR2 SYDVKM. This CDR3 is built from 12 residues. The CDR3 is CASNSVPYEQYF. DNA for the CDR3: TGTGCCAGCAACTCGGTCCCCTACGAGCAGTACTTC. Based on the CDR3 plus reference TRBV28 and TRBJ2-7, the full variable domain is DVKVTQSSRYLVKRTGEKVFLECVQDMDHENMFWYRQDPGLGLRLIYFSYDVKMKEKGDIPEGYSVSREKKERFSLILESASTNQTSMYLCASNSVPYEQYFGPGTRLTVT.